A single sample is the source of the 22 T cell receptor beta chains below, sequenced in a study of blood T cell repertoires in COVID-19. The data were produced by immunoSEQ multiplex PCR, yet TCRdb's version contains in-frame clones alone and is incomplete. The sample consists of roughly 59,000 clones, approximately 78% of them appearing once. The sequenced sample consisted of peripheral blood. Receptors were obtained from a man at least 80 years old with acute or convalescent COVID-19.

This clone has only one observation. CDR3 residues: CASSQKVGAEDTQYF. The CDR3 DNA reads TGTGCCAGCAGCCAAAAAGTGGGCGCAGAAGATACGCAGTATTTT. This chain joins TRBV3-1 (or the pseudogene TRBV3-2) and TRBJ2-3; D not resolved. Germline assignment: CDR1 LGHDT and CDR2 YNNKEL (reference sequence). Trimming took off 2 bases at V and 5 bases at J, with 14 bases between the two ends. The length of the CDR3 is 15 residues.

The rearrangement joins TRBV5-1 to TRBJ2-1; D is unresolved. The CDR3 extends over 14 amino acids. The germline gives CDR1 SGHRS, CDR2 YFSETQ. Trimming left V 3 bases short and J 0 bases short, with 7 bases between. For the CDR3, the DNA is TGCGCCAGCAGCTCAAGCGTCTCCTACAATGAGCAGTTCTTC. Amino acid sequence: CASSSSVSYNEQFF.

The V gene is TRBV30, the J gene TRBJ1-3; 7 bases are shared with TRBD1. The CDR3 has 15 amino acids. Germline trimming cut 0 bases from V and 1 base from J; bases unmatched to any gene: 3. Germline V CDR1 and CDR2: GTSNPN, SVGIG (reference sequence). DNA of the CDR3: TGTGCCTGGAGTGTACGACAGGGATCTGGAAACACCATATATTTT. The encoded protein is CAWSVRQGSGNTIYF.

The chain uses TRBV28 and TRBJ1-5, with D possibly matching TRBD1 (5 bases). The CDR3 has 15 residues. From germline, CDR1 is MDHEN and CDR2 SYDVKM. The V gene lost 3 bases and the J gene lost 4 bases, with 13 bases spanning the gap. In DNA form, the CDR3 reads TGTGCCAGCAGTTTTGGGGGGGATGGTAATCAGCCCCAGCATTTT. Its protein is CASSFGGDGNQPQHF.

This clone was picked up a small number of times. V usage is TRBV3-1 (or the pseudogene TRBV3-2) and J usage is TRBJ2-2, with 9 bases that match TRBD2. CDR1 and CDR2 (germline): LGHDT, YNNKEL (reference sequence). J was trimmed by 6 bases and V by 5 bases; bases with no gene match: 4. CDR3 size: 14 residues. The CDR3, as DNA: TGTGCCAGCAGCAGGCGGGGGGGCGCCGGGGAGCTGTTTTTT. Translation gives CASSRRGGAGELFF.

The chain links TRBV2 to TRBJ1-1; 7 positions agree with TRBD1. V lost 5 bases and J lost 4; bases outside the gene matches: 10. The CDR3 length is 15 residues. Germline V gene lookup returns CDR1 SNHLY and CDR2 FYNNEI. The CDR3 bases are TGTGCCAGCAGTCCAGGACAGGAGGGAGGCACTGAAGCTTTCTTT. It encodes CASSPGQEGGTEAFF.

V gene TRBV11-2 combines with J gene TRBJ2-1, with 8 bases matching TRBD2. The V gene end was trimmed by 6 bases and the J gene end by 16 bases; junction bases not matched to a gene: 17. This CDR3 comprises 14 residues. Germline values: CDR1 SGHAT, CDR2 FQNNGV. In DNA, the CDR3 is TGTGCCAGCAGTCGCCTCCAAACAGCGGGAGACAAATTCTTC. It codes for CASSRLQTAGDKFF.

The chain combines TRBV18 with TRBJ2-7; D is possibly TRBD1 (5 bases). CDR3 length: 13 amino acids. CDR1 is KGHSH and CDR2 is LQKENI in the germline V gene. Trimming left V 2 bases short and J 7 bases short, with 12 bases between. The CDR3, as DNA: TGTGCCAGCTCACCAGGGGTGGGGCAGGAGCAGTACTTC. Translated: CASSPGVGQEQYF.

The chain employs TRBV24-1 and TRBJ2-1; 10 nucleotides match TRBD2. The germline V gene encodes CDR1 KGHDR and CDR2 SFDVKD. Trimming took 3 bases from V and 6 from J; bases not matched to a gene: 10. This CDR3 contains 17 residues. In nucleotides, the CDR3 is TGTGCCACCAGTGATCCCTTCAGGACTAGCGGAGGCAATGAGCAGTTCTTC. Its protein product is CATSDPFRTSGGNEQFF.

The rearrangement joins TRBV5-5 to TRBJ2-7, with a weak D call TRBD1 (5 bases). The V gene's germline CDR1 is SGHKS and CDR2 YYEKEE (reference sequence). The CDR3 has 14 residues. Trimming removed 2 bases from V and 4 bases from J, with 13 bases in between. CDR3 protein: CASSFRVQAYEQYF. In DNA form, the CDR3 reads TGTGCCAGCAGCTTCAGGGTCCAGGCGTACGAGCAGTACTTC.

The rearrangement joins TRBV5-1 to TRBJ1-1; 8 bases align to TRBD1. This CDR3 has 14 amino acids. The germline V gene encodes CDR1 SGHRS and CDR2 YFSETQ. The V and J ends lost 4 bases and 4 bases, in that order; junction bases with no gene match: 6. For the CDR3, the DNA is TGCGCCAGCAGCCCCGGACAGGGTGGCACTGAAGCTTTCTTT. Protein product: CASSPGQGGTEAFF.

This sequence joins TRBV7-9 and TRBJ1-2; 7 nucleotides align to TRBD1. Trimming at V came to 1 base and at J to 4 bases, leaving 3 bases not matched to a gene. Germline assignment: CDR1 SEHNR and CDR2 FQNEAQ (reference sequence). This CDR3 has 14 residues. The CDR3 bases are TGTGCCAGCAGCTTAGAACCAGGGGGCTATGGCTACACCTTC. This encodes CASSLEPGGYGYTF. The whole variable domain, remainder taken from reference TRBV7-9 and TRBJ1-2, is DTGVSQNPRHKITKRGQNVTFRCDPISEHNRLYWYRQTLGQGPEFLTYFQNEAQLEKSRLLSDRFSAERPKGSFSTLEIQRTEQGDSAMYLCASSLEPGGYGYTFGSGTRLTVV.

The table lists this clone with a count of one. The CDR3: CASSPPGRSLSSYNEQFF. DNA for the CDR3: TGTGCCAGCAGCCCGCCAGGCAGGTCCCTAAGCTCCTACAATGAGCAGTTCTTC. The rearrangement links TRBV7-8 to TRBJ2-1; D is unclear. V was pared by 5 bases and J by 0 bases, with 20 bases between. This CDR3 is 18 amino acids long. Germline lookup yields CDR1 SGHVS and CDR2 FQNEAQ.

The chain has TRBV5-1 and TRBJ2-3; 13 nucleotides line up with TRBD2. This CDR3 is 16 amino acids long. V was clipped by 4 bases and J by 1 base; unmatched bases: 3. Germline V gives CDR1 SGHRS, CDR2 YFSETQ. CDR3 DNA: TGCGCCAGCAGCCTAGGGACTAGCGGGGGCACAGATACGCAGTATTTT. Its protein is CASSLGTSGGTDTQYF.

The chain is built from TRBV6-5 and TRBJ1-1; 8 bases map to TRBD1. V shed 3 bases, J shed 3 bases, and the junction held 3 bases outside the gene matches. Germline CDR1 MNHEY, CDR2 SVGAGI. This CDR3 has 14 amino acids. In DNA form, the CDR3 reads TGTGCCAGCAGTTATGGACAGGGAGACACTGAAGCTTTCTTT. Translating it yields CASSYGQGDTEAFF.

CDR3 amino acids: CSVAHTGGFTEAFF. The DNA of the CDR3 is TGCAGCGTTGCCCATACAGGGGGCTTCACTGAAGCTTTCTTT. The chain combines TRBV29-1 with TRBJ1-1; TRBD1 aligns across 9 bases. In germline, CDR1 is SQVTM, CDR2 ANQGSEA. Trimming took 4 bases from V and 4 from J; bases not matched to a gene: 7. This CDR3 has 14 amino acids.

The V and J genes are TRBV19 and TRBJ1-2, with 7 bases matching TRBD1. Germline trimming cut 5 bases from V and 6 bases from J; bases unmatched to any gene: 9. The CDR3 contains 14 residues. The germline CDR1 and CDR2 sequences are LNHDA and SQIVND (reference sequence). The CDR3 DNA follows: TGTGCCAGTAGTCAAGACGACAGGGTCCATGGCTACACCTTC. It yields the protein CASSQDDRVHGYTF.

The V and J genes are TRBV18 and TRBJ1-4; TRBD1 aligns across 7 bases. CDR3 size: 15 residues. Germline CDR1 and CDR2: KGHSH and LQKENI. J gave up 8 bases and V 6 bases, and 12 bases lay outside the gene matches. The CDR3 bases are TGTGCCAGCTCCCCGCCGGGACAGCGGGGGGAAAAACTGTTTTTT. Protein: CASSPPGQRGEKLFF. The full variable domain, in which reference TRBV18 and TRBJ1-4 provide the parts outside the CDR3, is NAGVMQNPRHLVRRRGQEARLRCSPMKGHSHVYWYRQLPEEGLKFMVYLQKENIIDESGMPKERFSAEFPKEGPSILRIQQVVRGDSAAYFCASSPPGQRGEKLFFGSGTQLSVL.

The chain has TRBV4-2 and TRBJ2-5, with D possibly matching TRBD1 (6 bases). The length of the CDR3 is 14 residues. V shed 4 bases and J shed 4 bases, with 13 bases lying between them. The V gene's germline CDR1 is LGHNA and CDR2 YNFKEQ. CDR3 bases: TGTGCCAGCAGCCCCCCGCAGGGGCGAGAGACCCAGTACTTC. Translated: CASSPPQGRETQYF.

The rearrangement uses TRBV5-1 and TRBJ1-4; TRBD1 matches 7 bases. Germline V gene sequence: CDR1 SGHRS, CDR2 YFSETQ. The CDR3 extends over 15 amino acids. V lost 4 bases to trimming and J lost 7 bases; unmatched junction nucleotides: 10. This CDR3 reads CASSERTGGIEKLFF. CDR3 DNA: TGCGCCAGCAGCGAAAGGACAGGAGGTATTGAAAAACTGTTTTTT.

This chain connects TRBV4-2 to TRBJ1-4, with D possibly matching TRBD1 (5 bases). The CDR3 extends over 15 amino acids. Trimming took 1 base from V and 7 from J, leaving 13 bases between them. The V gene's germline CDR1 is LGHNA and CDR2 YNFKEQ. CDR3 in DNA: TGTGCCAGCAGCCAAGGTGGCAGGGATGGTGAAAAACTGTTTTTT. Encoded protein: CASSQGGRDGEKLFF.

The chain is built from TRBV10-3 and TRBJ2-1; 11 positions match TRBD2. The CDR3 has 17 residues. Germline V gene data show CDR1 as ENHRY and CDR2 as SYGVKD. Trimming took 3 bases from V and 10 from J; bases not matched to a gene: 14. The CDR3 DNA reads TGTGCCATCAGTGAAACCGGTGATAGCGGGAGGGCCGGGGAGCAGTTCTTC. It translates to CAISETGDSGRAGEQFF.